This TCR beta chain was captured in a study of CD8+CD57+ T cells in acquired aplastic anemia. Study context: Each DNA sample taken from sorted CD4+ and CD8+ cells came to about 3.2 ug on average.

Individuals selected for sequencing had exhibited CD8+CD57+ cell expansion on flow cytometry. No therapy was given to patients before blood sampling. Trimming removed 6 bases at V and 6 bases at J, with 21 bases between. The CDR3 sequence is 15 residues long. This clonotype was counted a single time. Its antigen is as yet unknown. Study-wide results and caveats: Any difference that existed in CD8+ Simpson's diversity between patients and controls was not significant.

Both TCR beta VDJ combination and CDR3 sequence profiling were carried out. Genomic DNA was the template for this profiling. In TCRdb, the reads were re-called with MiXCR into one record per CDR3 protein. This table has around 190,000 distinct CDR3 sequences, 45% to 60% appearing once. The sequence came from a human donor with aplastic anemia. This chain joins TRBV12-3 or TRBV12-4 and TRBJ2-7; TRBD2 is a possible D gene (6 bases). Sequencing input: sorted CD4+, CD8+, or CD8+CD57+ T cells (not recorded which) from PBMCs. The CDR3 DNA sequence: TGTGCCAGCAGCCCCCTCCCGGGAGTGCCTGGCGAGCAGTACTTC. Protein product: CASSPLPGVPGEQYF.